This T cell receptor beta chain was found in a study of T cell repertoires in cytomegalovirus infection (dated by TCRdb to the late 2010s). Notes on the research overall: The peptide stimulations were aimed at well-studied HLA-B-restricted epitopes as well as recently identified HLA-C-restricted CMV epitopes, whose presentation resists viral immunomodulation. Because public TCR beta signatures pointed to carriage of CMV infection together with the matching HLA type, the HLA type of each donor mattered for the analysis. The research as a whole found: The ex vivo response was dominated by HLA-C-restricted CMV-specific TCR beta clonotypes, which also provided the single most frequent clonotype in two of eight donors. In both this cohort and an independent roughly 350-donor cohort, the cumulative frequency of public TCR beta family members distinguished carriers of CMV infection plus the relevant HLA type.

The treatment or condition label, as the study defines it: in vitro stimulation with specific CMV peptide epitopes to enrich CMV-specific T cells. Sequencing was performed on an Illumina HiSeq 1500. Using fastp trimming at Q25 and MiXCR clonotype assembly, TCRdb reanalyzed the public sequencing data and kept in-frame beta chains. Every entry covers one CDR3 protein and lists the most common genes and DNA from its rows. Present in this sample are roughly 100,000 distinct CDR3 sequences, roughly two fifths of which were seen just once. Of the sample, about 76% falls within the top ten clones. Trimming accounts for 4 bases at V and 4 bases at J, while the number of junction bases matched to no gene is 13. Including the terminal cysteine and phenylalanine, the CDR3 comprises 17 residues. CDR3 DNA is the only sequence kept; it has 51 bases, read in frame from the first base. CDR1 and CDR2 were assigned from the germline V gene as MGHRA and YSYEKL.

As regards this clonotype: It lacks a known antigen. Per-base qualities were not stored, and no clone one base away is much larger.

The receptor's source is a human donor in good health (CMV status not recorded). Some clones in this sample may be carry-over from other donors' samples. This specimen was CD8+ T cells from cultured PBMCs, taken from culture after CMV antigen stimulation. This chain is built from TRBV4-1 and TRBJ2-1; the central 7 bases match TRBD1. The nucleotide sequence is given as TGCGCCAGCAGCCTGTGGGACAGACCCAGCTCTTACAATGAGCAGTTCTTC. Its translation is CASSLWDRPSSYNEQFF.